This TCR beta chain was observed in a study of cytomegalovirus exposure and HLA in healthy donors. V shed 1 base and J shed 3 bases, with 15 bases lying between them. The CDR3 runs to 16 residues. The V gene's germline CDR1 is SGHVS and CDR2 FQNEAQ. PCR amplification relied on 60 Vbeta primers (plus 13 Jbeta primers). Clones were sequenced by immunoSEQ multiplex PCR, and TCRdb holds only the in-frame ones, with some missing. The sample has 200,000 to 250,000 clones, almost 85% seen once. Study-level findings and limits: In a later analysis, the majority of CMV-associated beta chains seemingly showed HLA restriction. Reportedly, TCR beta sequences accurately predicted HLA-A and HLA-B alleles in most subjects. It was reported that the classifier diagnosed cytomegalovirus status with high specificity and sensitivity in both the original and validation cohorts. Several of the most significant clusters were apparently associated with common viral pathogens in a later analysis.

Concerning this clone itself: Its antigen is not known.

Sequencing was carried out using PBMCs. The source is a woman in her thirties or forties in good health and CMV-seronegative. The chain joins TRBV7-8 to TRBJ1-1; TRBD1 is a possible D gene (6 bases). The CDR3 here is CASSLDRTGKHTEAFF. The CDR3 nucleotides are TGTGCCAGCAGCTTAGATAGAACAGGGAAACACACTGAAGCTTTCTTT.